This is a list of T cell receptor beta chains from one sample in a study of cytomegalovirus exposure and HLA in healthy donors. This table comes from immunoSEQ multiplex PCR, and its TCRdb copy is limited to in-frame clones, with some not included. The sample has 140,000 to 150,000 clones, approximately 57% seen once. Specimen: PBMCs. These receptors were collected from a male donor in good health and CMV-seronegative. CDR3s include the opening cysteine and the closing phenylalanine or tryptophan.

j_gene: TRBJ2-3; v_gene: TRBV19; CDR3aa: CASSIPGSTDTQYF
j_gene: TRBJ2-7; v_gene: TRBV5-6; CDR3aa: CASSLGHILYEQYF
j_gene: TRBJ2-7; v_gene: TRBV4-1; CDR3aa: CASSLGLAGTGVSYEQYF
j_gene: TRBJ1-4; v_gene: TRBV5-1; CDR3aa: CASSGQGASTNEKLFF
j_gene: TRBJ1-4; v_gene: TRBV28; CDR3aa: CASSLPGGGEKLFF
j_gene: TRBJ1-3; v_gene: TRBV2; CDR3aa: CASRGPPTDSGNTIYF
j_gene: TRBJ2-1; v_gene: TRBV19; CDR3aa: CASKGNRIDNEQFF
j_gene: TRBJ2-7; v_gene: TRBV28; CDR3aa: CATLYGTGFEEQYF
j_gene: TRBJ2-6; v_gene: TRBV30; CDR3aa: CAWSGTGTGASGANVLTF
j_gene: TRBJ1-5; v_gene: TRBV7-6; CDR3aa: CASSSLTGGQPQHF
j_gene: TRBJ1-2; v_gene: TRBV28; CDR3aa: CASSPTGGSYTF
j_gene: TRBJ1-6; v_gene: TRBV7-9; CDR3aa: CASSSGVVNSPLHF
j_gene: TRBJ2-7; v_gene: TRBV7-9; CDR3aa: CASSYPDYPNEQYF
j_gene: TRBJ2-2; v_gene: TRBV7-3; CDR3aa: CASSYQGTGELFF
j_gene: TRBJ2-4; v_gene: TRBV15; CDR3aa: CATSLDTLASKNIQYF
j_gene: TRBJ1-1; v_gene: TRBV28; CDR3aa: CASSLNRPNTEAFF
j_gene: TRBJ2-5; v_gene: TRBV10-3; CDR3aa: CAITPQGTEETQYF
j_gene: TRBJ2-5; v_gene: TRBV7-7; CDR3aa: CASSLGLAGGQETQYF
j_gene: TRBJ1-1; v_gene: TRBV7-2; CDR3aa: CSSSLVQGPMSEAFF
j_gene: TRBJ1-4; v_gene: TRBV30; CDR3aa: CAWRGTGYEKLFF
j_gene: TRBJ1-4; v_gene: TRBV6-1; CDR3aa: CASSEAKGQGNEKLFF
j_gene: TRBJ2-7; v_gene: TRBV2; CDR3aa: CASSVGTGVHEQYF
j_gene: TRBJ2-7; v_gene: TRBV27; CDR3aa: CASSTWDSSYEQYF
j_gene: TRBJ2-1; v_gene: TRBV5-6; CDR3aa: CASSSNPGDYNEQFF
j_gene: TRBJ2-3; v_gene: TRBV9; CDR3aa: CASSVGSVLWSTDTQYF
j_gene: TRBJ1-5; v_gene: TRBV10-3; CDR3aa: CAISESGQGASNQPQHF
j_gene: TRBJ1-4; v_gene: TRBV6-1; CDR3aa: CASSQGQGAPGTNEKLFF
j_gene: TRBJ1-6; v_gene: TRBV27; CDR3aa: CASSLQLYNSPLHF
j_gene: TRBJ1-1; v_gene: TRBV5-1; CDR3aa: CASSLWDRLNTEAFF
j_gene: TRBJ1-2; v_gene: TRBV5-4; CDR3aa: CASSSDRLNYGYTF
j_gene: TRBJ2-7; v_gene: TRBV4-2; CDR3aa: CASSQDSPGLNCYEQYF
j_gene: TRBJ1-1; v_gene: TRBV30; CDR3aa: CAWTRGGLNTEAFF
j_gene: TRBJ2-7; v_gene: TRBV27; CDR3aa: CASKSGGSAPYEQYF
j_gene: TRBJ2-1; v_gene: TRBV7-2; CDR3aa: CASSQTLAGGPGEQFF
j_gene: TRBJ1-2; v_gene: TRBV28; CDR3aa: CASRRWTSVRGGYTF
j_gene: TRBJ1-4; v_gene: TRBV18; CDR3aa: CASSPRGGVEKLFF
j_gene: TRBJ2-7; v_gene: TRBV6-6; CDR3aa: CASSPRTGADEQYF
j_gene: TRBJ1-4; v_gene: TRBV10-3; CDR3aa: CAISESGQDEKLFF
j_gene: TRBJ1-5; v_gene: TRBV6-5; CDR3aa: CASSYGRDSNQPQHF
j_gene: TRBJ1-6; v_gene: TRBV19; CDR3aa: CASSGTVNSPLHF
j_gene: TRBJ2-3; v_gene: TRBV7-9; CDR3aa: CASSLLSGVADTQYF
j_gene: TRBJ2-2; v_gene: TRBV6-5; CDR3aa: CASIFRDTGELFF
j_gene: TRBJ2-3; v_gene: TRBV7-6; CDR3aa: CASSFGGGAADTQYF
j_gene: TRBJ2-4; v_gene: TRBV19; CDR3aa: CASTPGDRELAKNIQYF
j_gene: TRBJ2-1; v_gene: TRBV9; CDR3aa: CASSVGGGNRMQFF
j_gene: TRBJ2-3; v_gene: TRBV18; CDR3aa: CASSPGTSKDTQYF
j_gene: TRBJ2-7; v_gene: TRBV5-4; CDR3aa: CASSLGLAGTYEQYF
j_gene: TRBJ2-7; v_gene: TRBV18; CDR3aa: CASSRTGGGLAYEQYF
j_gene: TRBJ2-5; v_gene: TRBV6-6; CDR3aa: CASSDSGGEETQYF
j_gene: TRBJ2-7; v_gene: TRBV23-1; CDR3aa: CASRDRAISYEQYF
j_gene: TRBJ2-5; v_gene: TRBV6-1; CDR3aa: CASSPGDRLGETQYF
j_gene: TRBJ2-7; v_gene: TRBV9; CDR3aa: CASSPRQAPYEQYF
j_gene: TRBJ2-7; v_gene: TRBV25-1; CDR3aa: CASSATGYEQYF